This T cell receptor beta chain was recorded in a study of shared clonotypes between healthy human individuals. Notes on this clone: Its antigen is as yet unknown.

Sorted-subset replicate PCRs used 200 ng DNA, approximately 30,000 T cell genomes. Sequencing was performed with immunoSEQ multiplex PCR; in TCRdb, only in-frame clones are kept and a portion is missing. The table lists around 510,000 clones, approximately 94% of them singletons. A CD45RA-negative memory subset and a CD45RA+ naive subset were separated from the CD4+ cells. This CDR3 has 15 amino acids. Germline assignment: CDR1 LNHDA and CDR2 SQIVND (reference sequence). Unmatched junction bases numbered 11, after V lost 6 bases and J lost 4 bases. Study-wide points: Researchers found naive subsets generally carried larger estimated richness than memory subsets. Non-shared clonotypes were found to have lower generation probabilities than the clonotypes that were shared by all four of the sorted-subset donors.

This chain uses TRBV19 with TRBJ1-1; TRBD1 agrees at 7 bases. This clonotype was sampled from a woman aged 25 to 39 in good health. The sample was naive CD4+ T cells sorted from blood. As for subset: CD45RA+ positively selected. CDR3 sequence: CASRTHDRAVTEAFF. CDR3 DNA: TGTGCCAGTAGGACTCATGACAGGGCGGTCACTGAAGCTTTCTTT.